The 27 T cell receptor beta chains below were found in one sample sequenced in a study of tumor-infiltrating lymphocytes in primary liver carcinoma. From approximately 450 ng total RNA, TCR beta cDNA was generated with a primer in the constant region. Three-round nested multiplex PCR performed with slightly modified ARM-PCR produced the TCR beta libraries. The first two PCR rounds, roughly 11 cycles each, used TRBV1-TRBV30 forward primers and a C-beta reverse primer. TCRdb itself ran the multiplex PCR reads through MiXCR, one entry per CDR3 protein. This table has about 330,000 distinct CDR3 sequences, 65% appearing once. For blood RNA, unsorted whole blood served as the source, and germline DNA was extracted too. Sequencing used peripheral blood. The receptor set was obtained from a man aged 35 to 55 with primary liver carcinoma and hepatitis B virus infection.

The chain joins TRBV6-5 to TRBJ2-7, with D maybe TRBD2 (6 bases). Trimming pared 7 bases from V and 4 bases from J, leaving 14 bases between. CDR3 length: 13 residues. Germline assignment: CDR1 MNHEY and CDR2 SVGAGI. This chain's CDR3 is CASTEGGRYEQYF. CDR3 nucleotides: TGTGCCAGCACAGAAGGAGGGAGGTACGAGCAGTACTTC.

The V and J genes are TRBV28 and TRBJ2-5; the D gene could be TRBD1 or TRBD2 (5 bases each). V gave up 6 bases and J gave up 2 bases, with 19 bases separating them. The CDR3 length is 16 residues. Germline V lookup: CDR1 MDHEN, CDR2 SYDVKM. The CDR3 nucleotides read TGTGCCAGCAGACCCGAGGGGCGCACGGGACAAGAGACCCAGTACTTC. This gives the protein CASRPEGRTGQETQYF.

This clonotype was counted a few times. The junction and the germline gene differ at one end; a read error may be behind it. This chain uses TRBV24-1 with TRBJ2-3; D is unclear. The CDR3 has 16 residues. CDR1 and CDR2 from the germline V gene are KGHDR and SFDVKD. The DNA for the CDR3 is TGTGCCACCAGTGACCCGGCCCCGGTGGGCACAGATGCGCAGTATTTT. Its translation: CATSDPAPVGTDAQYF.

This sequence joins TRBV11-2 and TRBJ2-7; 7 nucleotides line up with TRBD2. CDR3 length: 16 residues. The V and J ends lost 1 base and 10 bases, in that order; junction bases with no gene match: 16. Looked up from germline, CDR1 is SGHAT and CDR2 is FQNNGV. The CDR3 DNA follows: TGTGCCAGCAGCTTAGGCGTAGTAGCGGGTACCCGGGACCAGTACTTC. Translating gives CASSLGVVAGTRDQYF.

This chain links TRBV25-1 with TRBJ1-2, with D hard to call. Between the trimmed V and J ends, which lost 2 bases and 0 bases, there was a span of 13 bases. This CDR3 region has 16 residues. Germline CDR1 and CDR2: MGHDK and SYGVNS. The CDR3 sequence: CASSEASGSSNYGYTF. The DNA for the CDR3 is TGTGCCAGCAGTGAAGCGTCGGGCAGCTCTAACTATGGCTACACCTTC.

Comments on this clonotype: A clone one base away is much larger, so this may be a read error. The chain carries TRBV6-6 and TRBJ2-2, with D perhaps TRBD2 (5 bases). The CDR3 extends over 14 amino acids. Germline V CDR1 and CDR2: MNHNY, SVGAGI (reference sequence). CDR3 sequence: CASSSGTYTGEQFF. The CDR3, as DNA: TGTGCCAGCAGTTCTGGAACATACACCGGGGAGCAGTTTTTT.

The V call is TRBV28, the J call TRBJ2-4; D gene ambiguous. CDR3 size: 13 residues. Trimming stripped 5 bases from V and 9 bases from J, with 14 bases between. Germline CDR1 and CDR2: MDHEN and SYDVKM. CDR3 in DNA: TGTGCCAGCAGTGCTGGGCCTCCGGCCATTCAGTACTTC. Encoded protein: CASSAGPPAIQYF.

V and J are TRBV6-2 or TRBV6-3 and TRBJ2-7; D not certain. CDR1 MNHEY and CDR2 SVGEGT come from the germline V gene. This CDR3 region has 11 residues. Trimming removed 7 bases from V and 3 bases from J, with 7 bases in between. The CDR3 nucleotides are TGTGCCAGCAAGTCTATCTACGAGCAGTACTTC. It codes for CASKSIYEQYF.

CDR3 loop: CASSPQPNEKLFF. The CDR3 DNA reads as TGTGCCAGCAGCCCACAGCCAAATGAAAAACTGTTTTTT. J is TRBJ1-4 and V is TRBV9; no reliable D call. The length of the CDR3 is 13 residues. The germline V gene has CDR1 SGDLS and CDR2 YYNGEE. Trimming took off 4 bases at V and 5 bases at J, with 9 bases between the two ends.

As for this clonotype: This may arise from a read error, as a much more abundant clone is one base away. V is TRBV7-8 and J is TRBJ2-7, with D possibly matching TRBD2 (5 bases). Germline V lookup: CDR1 SGHVS, CDR2 FQNEAQ. V dropped 2 bases and J dropped 0 bases, with 11 bases sitting between them. The CDR3 covers 15 residues. CDR3 sequence: CASSLKGDDSYEQYF. The CDR3 DNA reads as TGTGCCAGCAGCTTAAAGGGAGACGACTCCTACGAGCAGTACTTC.

This sequence joins TRBV12-3 or TRBV12-4 and TRBJ2-3; D ambiguous. The CDR3 sequence is 14 residues long. Between the trimmed V and J ends, which lost 3 bases and 4 bases, there was a span of 11 bases. CDR3 protein: CASSFALSSDTQYF. Written as DNA, the CDR3 is TGTGCCAGCAGTTTTGCGCTGAGCTCAGATACGCAGTATTTT.

About this clonotype itself: Just one base apart from a much larger clone, this may be a read error. J is TRBJ2-1 and V is TRBV10-3; TRBD1 is a possible D gene (7 bases). CDR1 is ENHRY, CDR2 SYGVKD, per germline. The CDR3 has 18 amino acids. The V and J ends lost 2 bases and 4 bases respectively, with 21 bases between them. This chain's CDR3 is CAISEKTGGGSTYNEQFF. CDR3 nucleotide sequence: TGTGCCATCAGTGAGAAAACCGGAGGGGGCTCGACGTACAATGAGCAGTTCTTC.

There are many counts of this clonotype. This chain links TRBV5-6 with TRBJ1-2; D gene uncertain. V dropped 4 bases and J dropped 3 bases, with 16 bases sitting between them. The CDR3 extends over 15 amino acids. Looked up from germline, CDR1 is SGHDT and CDR2 is YYEEEE. DNA of the CDR3: TGTGCCAGCAGCCAACGCCGAGGGCATCACTATGGCTACACCTTC. The encoded protein is CASSQRRGHHYGYTF.

Remarks on this clonotype: One end of the junction does not line up with germline, which may come from a read error. The chain uses TRBV11-2 and TRBJ2-7, with 10 bases fitting TRBD1. The CDR3 is made up of 14 amino acids. Germline loops: CDR1 SGHAT, CDR2 FQNNGV. In DNA form, the CDR3 reads TGTGCCAACAGCGCTTCGGGACAGGGGTACGAGCAGTACTTC. This gives the protein CANSASGQGYEQYF.

The chain links TRBV5-6 to TRBJ2-7; D unclear. The CDR3 contains 17 residues. Germline lookup yields CDR1 SGHDT and CDR2 YYEEEE. V was clipped by 5 bases and J by 3 bases, with 24 bases between them. The CDR3 reads CASSPPSRMASLYEQYF. For the CDR3, the DNA is TGTGCCAGCAGTCCACCGTCCCGCATGGCCTCCCTCTACGAGCAGTACTTC.

This clonotype was recorded a few times. The V gene is TRBV10-1, the J gene TRBJ1-3, with D possibly matching TRBD1 (6 bases). The CDR3 runs to 14 residues. Between the trimmed V and J ends, which lost 6 bases and 7 bases, there was a span of 16 bases. Germline V gene sequence: CDR1 WNHNN, CDR2 SYGVQD (reference sequence). The CDR3 region has the DNA TGCGCCAGCAGGCCGGACAGAGCGAGGAACACCATATATTTT. Protein sequence: CASRPDRARNTIYF.

Details on this clonotype: At one boundary the junction diverges from the germline segment, which might be a read error. The J gene is TRBJ1-5, the V gene TRBV11-3; D is possibly TRBD1 (5 bases). This CDR3 comprises 15 residues. Germline values: CDR1 SGHNT, CDR2 YENEEA. Here the CDR3 reads CVSSLEGVGNEPQHF. In DNA, the CDR3 is TGTGTCAGCAGCTTAGAAGGGGTTGGCAATGAGCCCCAGCATTTT.

This clonotype has a count of ten or more. The CDR3 protein is CASSSDYGYIQYF. For the CDR3, the DNA is TGTGCCAGCAGCTCCGACTACGGTTACATTCAGTACTTC. The gene calls are TRBV5-4 and TRBJ2-4; tentatively, D is TRBD2 (5 bases). The CDR3 contains 13 residues. The ends were cut back, 3 bases at V and 8 bases at J, with 12 bases in the middle. Germline CDR1 is SGHNT and CDR2 is YYREEE (reference sequence). Filled out from reference TRBV5-4 and TRBJ2-4, the complete variable domain reads ETGVTQSPTHLIKTRGQQVTLRCSSQSGHNTVSWYQQALGQGPQFIFQYYREEENGRGNFPPRFSGLQFPNYSSELNVNALELDDSALYLCASSSDYGYIQYFGAGTRLSVL.

This clonotype was observed a single time. A read error may be the cause here, since a much bigger clone is one base away. The V call is TRBV6-5, the J call TRBJ1-1; D is ambiguous. The V gene lost 1 base and the J gene lost 1 base, with 10 bases spanning the gap. In germline, CDR1 is MNHEY, CDR2 SVGAGI. This CDR3 spans 15 amino acids. The CDR3 DNA reads as TGTGCCAGCAGTTACTTCGACAAGGGGAACACTGAAGCTTTCTTT. Protein product: CASSYFDKGNTEAFF.

About this clonotype: It may be a read error: a sequence one base away is much more abundant. The rearrangement links TRBV4-1 to TRBJ2-5, with D uncertain. V was pared by 6 bases and J by 4 bases, with 12 bases between. Looked up from germline, CDR1 is MGHRA and CDR2 is YSYEKL. The CDR3 covers 13 residues. CDR3 in amino acids: CASSPLSVETQYF. The DNA of the CDR3 is TGCGCCAGCAGTCCCCTGAGTGTAGAGACCCAGTACTTC.

CDR3 bases: TGCGCCAGCACAGCCAAGACAGTTCTCTCCTCTGGGGCCAACGTCCTGACTTTC. This gives the protein CASTAKTVLSSGANVLTF. The chain employs TRBV10-2 and TRBJ2-6; D may be TRBD1 (5 bases). The V end lost 7 bases, the J end lost 0 bases, and 19 bases lay between the germline ends. CDR3 length equals 18 residues. The germline CDR1 and CDR2 sequences are WSHSY and SAAADI.

As to this clonotype: Germline is not matched at one junction end, which may reflect a read error. The rearrangement uses TRBV11-1 and TRBJ2-1; possibly TRBD1 for D (6 bases). CDR1 SGHAT and CDR2 FQDESV come from the germline V gene (reference sequence). CDR3 length: 14 amino acids. The DNA of the CDR3 is TGTGACAGCAGCTTGCAGATCAGGGACAATGAGCAGTTCTTT. Encoded protein: CDSSLQIRDNEQFF.

This chain joins TRBV30 and TRBJ2-3; perhaps TRBD1 as D (6 bases). The CDR3 length is 14 residues. The V end was cut by 4 bases, the J end by 2 bases, with 13 bases between. Germline-derived CDR1 and CDR2 are GTSNPN and SVGIG (reference sequence). The CDR3 nucleotides read TGTGCCTGGATGCAAGGGACATACACAGATACGCAGTATTTT. It yields the protein CAWMQGTYTDTQYF.

On this clonotype itself: This sequence may be a read error, since a much larger clone differs from it by one base. The chain employs TRBV10-3 and TRBJ2-7, with 8 bases fitting TRBD1. The CDR3 has 15 amino acids. The germline V gene encodes CDR1 ENHRY and CDR2 SYGVKD. The trim removed 5 bases at V and 2 bases at J, leaving 8 bases unmatched. CDR3 coding DNA: TGTGCCATCAGTCATACCTTACAGGGGGCCTACGAGCAGTACTTC. As protein: CAISHTLQGAYEQYF.

This clonotype was detected only once. This may be a read error: a much more frequent sequence differs by one nucleotide. The chain joins TRBV6-6 to TRBJ2-3, with 7 bases that match TRBD2. The CDR3 runs to 15 residues. Germline CDR1 and CDR2: MNHNY and SVGAGI (reference sequence). The J segment lost 2 bases and the V segment lost 4 bases, leaving 6 bases of the junction unmatched. The CDR3 region is CASSLVGGPTDTQYF. The CDR3 coding sequence is TGTGCCAGCAGTTTAGTGGGAGGGCCCACAGATACGCAGTATTTT.

The chain couples TRBV5-1 to TRBJ2-1; maybe TRBD2 (6 bases). The CDR3 loop spans 14 amino acids. Trimming stripped 1 base from V and 5 bases from J, with 10 bases between. Germline assignment: CDR1 SGHRS and CDR2 YFSETQ. This CDR3 reads CASSLISGNNEQFF. CDR3 DNA sequence: TGCGCCAGCAGCTTGATTAGCGGAAACAATGAGCAGTTCTTC.

Note on this clonotype: This may arise from a read error, as a much more abundant clone is one base away. The chain has TRBV12-3 or TRBV12-4 and TRBJ2-1, with D maybe TRBD2 (5 bases). CDR3 length: 14 residues. V was cut by 8 bases and J by 7 bases, with 18 bases left in between. CDR3: CASRERVELNEQFF. Here the CDR3 DNA reads TGTGCCAGCCGCGAGAGGGTCGAATTGAATGAGCAGTTCTTC.